This TCR beta chain was documented in a study of cytomegalovirus exposure and HLA in healthy donors (dated by TCRdb to the late 2010s). Study-level background: In an earlier analysis of some 610 of the donors, around 290 Gb of sequence data and 100 million or so unique TCR beta sequences from about 179 million T cells were reported. An early release covering roughly 580 HLA-typed donors comprised about 300 gigabases of sequencing data and about 90 million unique TCR sequences. The genetic ancestry cluster associated with self-reported Caucasian donors included over 65% of the roughly 400 genotyped donors. The study aimed to test whether signatures of past pathogen exposure could be identified by cataloging public T cell receptors. The study profiled the T cell repertoires of approximately 700 subjects by immunosequencing and related them to cytomegalovirus serostatus. Along with the approximately 670-subject first cohort, a separate validation cohort of over a hundred different subjects was used. To predict cytomegalovirus infection status, the study brought together high-throughput TCR immunosequencing, statistical association of individual TCRs with disease status, and machine learning. To study patterns of TCR occurrence, a later analysis re-analyzed previously published TCR beta repertoires from 550 to 800 donors and added high-resolution HLA genotyping. The later analysis used no new phenotypic data to find candidate immune exposures, relying instead on TCR beta sequences and their occurrence across donors. An earlier analysis of around 580 of the donors used high-throughput TCR beta sequencing to judge whether each TCR beta V gene segment behaved as functional or pseudogenic. Donor age, sex, ethnicity and CMV serostatus were compiled together with the repertoire data. Genome-wide SNP genotypes for about 65% of the 666 donors were used in a later genetic analysis, which treated that subset as a discovery cohort. All discovery cohort repertoires had been generated using a single sequencing platform. Both class I and class II loci were covered by HLA typing, at four-digit resolution. The number of donors typed differed by locus, with 629-630 for A, B, C, DRB1 and DQB1, 522 for DQA1, 600 to 610 for DPA1, and approximately 470 for DPB1. Because of strong linkage in the cohort, roughly five DR-DQ haplotypes were treated as single units for association and clustering. On average, roughly 200,000 unique TCR beta nucleotide sequences were sequenced per donor among about 400 genotyped donors of the cohort, with roughly 18% of those sequences being non-productive.

The germline V gene provides CDR1 SGHTA and CDR2 FQGNSA. V is pruned by 5 bases and J by 5 bases, leaving 7 bases of the junction without a gene match. The CDR3 measures 14 amino acids from cysteine to phenylalanine. The retained sequence is limited to the CDR3, 42 bases, with the frame set at the first base. General conclusions and limits of the study: Compared with the roughly 670-donor mean, donors in an Asian-associated ancestry cluster had fewer N-insertions in productive TCRs, according to a later genetic analysis. Because counts were too low, 15 to 20 rarely observed V segments, including chromosome 9 orphons, were excluded from the earlier analysis of 587 of the donors. The cohort was sequenced for TCR beta chains only, and without alpha or paired-chain data the features that could be detected were limited. According to a later analysis, parvovirus B19, influenza, CMV and Epstein-Barr virus appeared linked to several top co-occurrence clusters. HLA typing was unavailable for some donors at each locus, so association tests used only the typed subset. While some public TCRs were present in many individuals, most TCR sequences turned up only very rarely across donors. The 87-base-pair reads could not distinguish some IMGT-functional V segments, including TRBV6-2 and TRBV6-3, so those segments were excluded. In a later analysis, TCR association rates were found to vary across HLA loci, with the most associated TCRs seen for DRB1 alleles and the fewest for HLA-C alleles. The classifier was reported to diagnose cytomegalovirus status with high specificity and sensitivity in both the original and validation cohorts. A group of highly shared sequence variants was considered likely to be a technical artifact of the sequencing pipeline. According to a later analysis, most CMV-associated TCR beta chains appeared to be HLA-restricted, and the HLA associations seemed to be driven largely by CMV exposure. A few of the identified cytomegalovirus-associated TCR beta chains were confirmed in vitro to be specific for cytomegalovirus antigens. When HLA alleles, especially DR and DQ, strongly co-occurred, attributing TCR associations to individual alleles was difficult. Sequencing depth was assumed to be roughly uniform across donors in the presence/absence analyses, though that assumption may not hold. In a later analysis, HLA-associated TCR beta chains showed more clonal expansion and lower generation probabilities than non-associated chains that were equally common. At a false discovery rate of 0.05, a later analysis linked about 17,000 TCR beta sequences to specific HLA alleles. Immune exposure information for the cohort was limited to CMV serostatus. According to the authors, the approach could potentially be generalized to other disease states and immunological phenotypes. An association between a missense DCLRE1C variant and V-gene and J-gene trimming of TCR beta chains was found in a later genetic analysis and replicated in an independent cohort. Correlated functional status among segregating V segments might reflect linkage disequilibrium, but an unknown experimental factor could not be ruled out. A further reported finding was that TCR beta sequences accurately predicted the HLA-A and HLA-B alleles for most subjects in the first cohort. The study gave a list of around 170 TCR beta chains associated with cytomegalovirus. An earlier analysis of approximately 600 of the donors showed that most TCR beta V segments appeared in productive rearrangements either about 87% or about 30% of the time, which broadly matched IMGT annotations.

Turning to this clone: The specificity of this receptor is unknown. Base qualities are not recorded, but no much larger clone differs from it by a single base.

In total, around 600 healthy bone marrow donors made up the cohort. Cohort members were all nominally healthy when sampled, although unrecorded immune exposures were likely present. The donor tested CMV seropositive and was one of the 289 seropositive cohort members. A peripheral blood sample was provided by each donor, and peripheral blood mononuclear cells were used for TCR beta sequencing. Genomic DNA was extracted from the blood cell samples with the Qiagen DNeasy Blood Extraction Kit. Library preparation employed the immunoSEQ multiplex PCR assay. For the multiplex PCR, a mixture combining 60 forward primers for TCR Vbeta segments and 13 reverse primers for TCR Jbeta segments was used. The CDR3 region of rearranged TCR beta genes was amplified from genomic DNA with a multiplex PCR assay. The amplified TCR beta libraries were sequenced on the Illumina HiSeq System as 87-base-pair reads. As for the authors' bioinformatics: In a later analysis, roughly 80 million unique TCR beta chains were counted across the 500 to 700 repertoires, and around 11 million of these chains were shared by at least two donors. A nearest-neighbor algorithm error-corrected the raw reads and collapsed the reads into unique sequences, merging closely related sequences to remove PCR and sequencing errors. Alignment of CDR3 sequences to IMGT reference sequences was used to assign V, D and J gene segments. For a sequence to be retained, a match of at least six nucleotides was required to both a V gene segment and a J gene segment. Rearrangements were classified as productive when the CDR3 lacked stop codons and remained in frame with V and J, and all other rearrangements were classified as non-productive. Following IMGT convention, CDR3 was defined as the stretch from the second conserved V-encoded cysteine to the conserved J-encoded phenylalanine. Sequences without an unambiguous match to a single V gene segment were excluded from the earlier analysis of about 630 of the donors. An earlier analysis of fewer than 750 of the donors classified V segments as functional when productive rearrangements were above 56.7% and as segregating when the standard deviation between donors was above 5%. A statistical classification framework was developed to diagnose cytomegalovirus status using the catalog of TCR beta chain sequences. In a later analysis, TCR nucleotide sequences were compared against IMGT/GENE-DB human TR gene sequences so that V and J genes could be assigned. In a later analysis, CDR3 sequences and most-parsimonious VDJ recombination scenarios were assigned using the TCRdist pipeline. In a later analysis, every TCR beta chain was defined by the combination of its CDR3 amino acid sequence and its V-gene family, and reads without a unique V-gene family were dropped. To address suspected cross-contamination and a sequencing artifact, a later analysis removed 592 highly shared, low-generation-probability nucleotide sequences. In a later analysis, a clonal expansion index was calculated for each public chain from normalized within-repertoire ranks of inferred template counts. Generation probabilities in a later analysis came from a VDJ recombination model fitted to out-of-frame rearrangements, and those results were checked against IGoR. Hypergeometric tests were used in a later analysis to score TCR-TCR, TCR-HLA and TCR-CMV co-occurrence, with a repertoire-size bias correction applied to the TCR pairs. In a later analysis, false discovery rates were estimated by permuting HLA or CMV assignments 20 times. In a later analysis, co-occurring TCRs were grouped using DBSCAN, and TCRdist sequence similarity was added for clustering within HLA-allele-positive subsets. Co-occurrence clustering excluded repertoires with fewer than 30,000 or more than 120,000 public chains, plus five with anomalous nucleotide sharing. What TCRdb holds here is the immuneACCESS table cut down to in-frame rearrangements. Part of the clones is not present; checked against another copy, under half of the missing clones reflect an unresolved V gene, and the others are unexplained. From that table come the V and J calls and clone size; the DNA was used to work out D and trimming. The sample contains about 140,000 clones, around four fifths of them found a single time. The ten largest account for more than 9.5% of the sample.

Sequenced material: PBMCs. The rearrangement combines TRBV7-2 with TRBJ2-7, with TRBD2 matching 9 junction bases. This clonotype was sampled from a woman between 55 and 75 years old in good health and CMV-seropositive. The bases read TGTGCCAGCAGCCCCGTAGCGGGAGCCCACGAGCAGTACTTC. It specifies CASSPVAGAHEQYF.